A single sample is the source of the 4 T cell receptor beta chains below, sequenced in a study of PD-1 blockade in classical Hodgkin lymphoma. The sample's time point: cycle 4 day 1 (C4D1), after less than 7 weeks of nivolumab. Every patient had relapsed following autologous stem cell transplantation, and cohorts differed in brentuximab vedotin exposure. Starting with thawed PBMCs, CD4+ T cells were purified by magnetic negative selection. Only in-frame clones appear in the TCRdb table, and some are missing; sequencing was by immunoSEQ multiplex PCR. Of 15,000 to 20,000 clones in the sample, around 75% were seen once. The sample in question was CD4+ T cells from blood, obtained before the fourth cycle of nivolumab. Source of these receptors: a human donor with classical Hodgkin lymphoma.

This clone was recorded once. The chain couples TRBV5-4 to TRBJ2-3; possibly TRBD1 for D (6 bases). With 5 bases removed from V and 0 bases from J, the gap between germline ends came to 13 bases. Per germline, CDR1 SGHNT and CDR2 YYREEE (reference sequence). CDR3 length: 15 residues. The DNA for the CDR3 is TGTGCCAGCAGAGGGACATTATCAAGCACAGATACGCAGTATTTT. Its protein is CASRGTLSSTDTQYF.

This chain joins TRBV7-9 and TRBJ2-1, with TRBD2 matching 13 bases. Germline CDR1 is SEHNR and CDR2 is FQNEAQ (reference sequence). Unmatched junction bases numbered 7, after V lost 5 bases and J lost 0 bases. The CDR3 runs 18 residues. The CDR3 sequence is CASSQTSGRSISYNEQFF. CDR3 DNA sequence: TGTGCCAGCAGCCAGACTAGCGGGAGGTCCATCTCCTACAATGAGCAGTTCTTC.

A single count supports this clone. The V and J genes are TRBV20-1 and TRBJ2-7; TRBD1 aligns across 8 bases. This CDR3 is 11 amino acids long. CDR1 DFQATT and CDR2 SNEGSKA come from the germline V gene (reference sequence). V lost 6 bases and J lost 7; bases outside the gene matches: 5. The CDR3 spells CSAGQGWEQYV. As DNA, the CDR3 is TGCAGTGCAGGACAGGGCTGGGAGCAGTACGTC.

This clone was observed a few times. The V gene is TRBV28, the J gene TRBJ1-5; perhaps TRBD1 as D (6 bases). CDR1 and CDR2 (germline): MDHEN, SYDVKM. This CDR3 has 15 residues. V lost 5 bases to trimming and J lost 6 bases, with 17 bases between them. CDR3 loop: CASSPQGPFGQPQHF. The CDR3, as DNA: TGTGCCAGCAGTCCCCAGGGGCCTTTCGGTCAGCCCCAGCATTTT.